The 4 T cell receptor beta chains reported below all come from one sample, sequenced in a study of molecular identifiers for immune sequencing clone quantification. TCRdb fed the PCR reads into MiXCR, producing one record per CDR3 protein. Among more than 550,000 distinct CDR3 sequences listed, 25% were seen once. Sample: naive CD8+ T cells from blood, with Jurkat cell RNA spiked in. Stated subset: FACS-sorted CD8+CD4-CCR7+CD45RA+ naive T cells. The source of these receptors is a human donor in good health. Some libraries in this study had Jurkat cell RNA spiked in.

Note on this clonotype: A junction end diverges from the germline sequence, so it may reflect a read error. The chain is built from TRBV13 and TRBJ2-7; 11 bases are a match to TRBD1. The length of the CDR3 is 17 residues. Germline loops: CDR1 PRHDT, CDR2 FYEKMQ (reference sequence). CDR3 amino acids: CANSPGTGGISSYEQYF. Written as DNA, the CDR3 is TGTGCCAACAGCCCAGGGACAGGGGGTATCAGCTCCTACGAGCAGTACTTC. Full variable domain (missing parts from reference TRBV13 and TRBJ2-7): AAGVIQSPRHLIKEKRETATLKCYPIPRHDTVYWYQQGPGQDPQFLISFYEKMQSDKGSIPDRFSAQQFSDYHSELNMSSLELGDSALYFCANSPGTGGISSYEQYFGPGTRLTVT.

This clonotype was found a few times. V and J are TRBV27 and TRBJ2-3; TRBD2 matches at 7 bases. This CDR3 is built from 17 residues. CDR1 MNHEY and CDR2 SMNVEV come from the germline V gene (reference sequence). The V segment lost 1 base and the J segment 2 bases; nucleotides outside the gene matches: 9. CDR3 bases: TGTGCCAGCAGTTTATTAGGCGGGAGTCCTACCACAGATACGCAGTATTTT. It encodes CASSLLGGSPTTDTQYF.

In its sample, this clonotype was seen many times. The chain combines TRBV12-3 or TRBV12-4 with TRBJ2-3; no reliable D call. Trimming took 3 bases from V and 6 from J, leaving 7 bases between them. The CDR3 consists of 12 residues. The CDR3 region is CASSFDPDTQYF. CDR3 DNA: TGTGCCAGCAGTTTCGATCCCGATACGCAGTATTTT.

The chain employs TRBV11-3 and TRBJ2-7; TRBD1 is a possible D gene (6 bases). The length of the CDR3 is 14 residues. CDR1 is SGHNT, CDR2 YENEEA, per germline. Trimming removed 2 bases at V and 5 bases at J, with 13 bases between. The CDR3 region is CASSLIGGSDEQYF. In nucleotides, the CDR3 is TGTGCCAGCAGCTTAATAGGGGGTAGCGACGAGCAGTACTTC.